The 3 T cell receptor beta chains in this list originate from one sample, sequenced in a study of blood T cell repertoires in COVID-19. Assay used: immunoSEQ multiplex PCR; TCRdb lists only in-frame clones, some missing. This repertoire shows about 200,000 clones, roughly 80% found once; its top ten account for roughly 8%. Sequences were obtained from peripheral blood. Receptors originate from a woman aged 55 to 70 with COVID-19, enrolled during active disease.

V and J are TRBV5-4 and TRBJ2-3, with a tentative D call TRBD1 (5 bases). V shed 0 bases and J shed 5 bases, with 16 bases lying between them. Germline V lookup: CDR1 SGHNT, CDR2 YYREEE (reference sequence). The CDR3 extends over 16 amino acids. This CDR3 reads CASSLGDIPRVDTQYF. The CDR3 DNA reads TGTGCCAGCAGCTTGGGAGACATCCCCAGGGTAGATACGCAGTATTTT.

The chain joins TRBV15 to TRBJ1-4; no clear D gene. The CDR3 runs 12 residues. Germline V gene sequence: CDR1 LNHNV, CDR2 YYDKDF (reference sequence). V was cut by 9 bases and J by 5 bases, with 10 bases left in between. The CDR3 DNA follows: TGTGCCACGTCCAGTTTAAATGAAAAACTGTTTTTT. This codes for CATSSLNEKLFF.

The chain recombines TRBV30 with TRBJ1-1, with D uncertain. CDR3 length: 14 residues. V lost 0 bases to trimming and J lost 5 bases, with 13 bases between them. Germline CDR1 is GTSNPN and CDR2 is SVGIG (reference sequence). The CDR3 nucleotides read TGTGCCTGGAGTGTTCACCCCCGAGGTACTGAAGCTTTCTTT. It encodes CAWSVHPRGTEAFF.